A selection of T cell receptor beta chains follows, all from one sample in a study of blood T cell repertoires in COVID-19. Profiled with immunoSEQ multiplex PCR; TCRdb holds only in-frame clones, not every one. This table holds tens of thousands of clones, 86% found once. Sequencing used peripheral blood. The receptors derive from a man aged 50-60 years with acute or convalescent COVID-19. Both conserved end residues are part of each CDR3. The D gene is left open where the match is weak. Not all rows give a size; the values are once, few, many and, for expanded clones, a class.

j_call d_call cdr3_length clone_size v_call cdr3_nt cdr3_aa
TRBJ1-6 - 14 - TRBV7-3 TGTGCCAGCAGCCCCGGACAGACTAATTCACCCCTCCACTTT CASSPGQTNSPLHF
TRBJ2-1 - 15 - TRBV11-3 TGTGCCAGCAGCGGCCGGCGGGGACAGTACAATGAGCAGTTCTTC CASSGRRGQYNEQFF
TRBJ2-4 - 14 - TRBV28 TGTGCCAGCAGTTTTCAGGGCTGGGAAAACATTCAGTACTTC CASSFQGWENIQYF
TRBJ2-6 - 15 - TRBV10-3 TGTGCCATCAGTGACAGGCCCGAAGGAAGCAACGTCCTGACTTTC CAISDRPEGSNVLTF
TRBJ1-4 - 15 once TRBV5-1 TGCGCCAGCAGCGAACAGACGGCAACTAATGAAAAACTGTTTTTT CASSEQTATNEKLFF
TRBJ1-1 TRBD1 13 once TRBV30 TGTGCCTTTCAAACAGGGGGGGACACTGAAGCTTTCTTT CAFQTGGDTEAFF
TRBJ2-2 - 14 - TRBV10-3 TGTGCCATCAGTGACGAAAGCGGAACCGGGGAGCTGTTTTTT CAISDESGTGELFF
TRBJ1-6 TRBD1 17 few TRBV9 TGTGCCAGCAGCTCAGACCCCTCAGGGGGTTATAATTCACCCCTCCACTTT CASSSDPSGGYNSPLHF
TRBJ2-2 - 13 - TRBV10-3 TGTGCCATCGAAGGACTGAACACCGGGGAGCTGTTTTTT CAIEGLNTGELFF
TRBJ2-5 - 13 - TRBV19 TGTGCCAGTAGTATACAGGGTGGAGAGACCCAGTACTTC CASSIQGGETQYF
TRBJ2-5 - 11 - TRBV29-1 TGCAGCTTTGGACGGGAAGAGACCCAGTACTTC CSFGREETQYF
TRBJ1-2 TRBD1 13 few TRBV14 TGTGCCAGCAGCCCGGGACAGAACTATGGCTACACCTTC CASSPGQNYGYTF
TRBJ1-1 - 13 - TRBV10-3 TGTGCCATCACGGACATTTCGAACACTGAAGCTTTCTTT CAITDISNTEAFF
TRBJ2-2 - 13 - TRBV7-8 TGTGCCAGCAGCTTAGCGACTTACACTCAGCTGTTTTTT CASSLATYTQLFF
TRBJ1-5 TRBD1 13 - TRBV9 TGTGCCAGCAGCTTACAGGGGCAGGGGCCCCAGCATTTT CASSLQGQGPQHF
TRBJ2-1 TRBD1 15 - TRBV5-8 TGTGCCAGCAGCACGACAGGGTTGGGATACAATGAGCAGTTCTTC CASSTTGLGYNEQFF
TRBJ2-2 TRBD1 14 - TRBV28 TGTGCCAGCCTCGGGGACAGGAGGGCCGGGGAGCTGTTTTTT CASLGDRRAGELFF
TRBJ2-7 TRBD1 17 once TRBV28 TGTGCCAGCAGTTTACCCGTCGGACAGGGATTCTCCTACGAGCAGTACTTC CASSLPVGQGFSYEQYF
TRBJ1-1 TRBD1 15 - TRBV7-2 TGTGCCAGCAGCCCCCATACAGGGGCGGGAACTGAAGCTTTCTTT CASSPHTGAGTEAFF
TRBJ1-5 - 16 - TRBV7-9 TGTGCCAGCAGCCCCGGAGGTCCGTTGAGCAATCAGCCCCAGCATTTT CASSPGGPLSNQPQHF
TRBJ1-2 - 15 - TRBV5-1 TGCGCCAGCAGCTCGGGGGAAGACGCCTCTTATGGCTACACCTTC CASSSGEDASYGYTF
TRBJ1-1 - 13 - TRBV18 TGTGCCAGCTCACCAAACATGAACACTGAAGCTTTCTTT CASSPNMNTEAFF
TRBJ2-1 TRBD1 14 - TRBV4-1 TGCGCCAGCAGCCAGGGACAGGGGATCAATGAGCAGTTCTTC CASSQGQGINEQFF
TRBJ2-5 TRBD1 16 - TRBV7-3 TGTGCCAGCAGCGCGACCACAGGGGCCTTTGTGGACACCCAGTACTTC CASSATTGAFVDTQYF
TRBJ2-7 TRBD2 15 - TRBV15 TGTGCCACCAGCAGAGAGGGCGGGAGAGGGTACGAGCAGTACTTC CATSREGGRGYEQYF
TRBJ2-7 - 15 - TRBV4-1 TGCGCCAGCAGCCAAGATCCCCCGAGCTCCTACGAGCAGTACTTC CASSQDPPSSYEQYF
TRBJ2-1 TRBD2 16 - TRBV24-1 TGTGCCACCAGTGACCGTAGCGGGAGTAGGTACAATGAGCAGTTCTTC CATSDRSGSRYNEQFF
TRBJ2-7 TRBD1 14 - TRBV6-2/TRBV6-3 TGTGCCAGCAGTTACTCGGGACAGGGCTACGAGCAGTACTTC CASSYSGQGYEQYF
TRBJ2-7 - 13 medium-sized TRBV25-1 TGTGCCAGCAGTGAAGCCCCTCGGGGCGAGCAGTACTTC CASSEAPRGEQYF
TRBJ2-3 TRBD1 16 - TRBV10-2 TGCGCCAGCCTACCGACAGGGGAGTTTGGAACAGATACGCAGTATTTT CASLPTGEFGTDTQYF
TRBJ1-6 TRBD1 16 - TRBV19 TGTGCCAGTAGTATTCAGGGGGGACAGATTAATTCACCCCTCCACTTT CASSIQGGQINSPLHF
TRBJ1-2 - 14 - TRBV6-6 TGTGCCAGCAGTTACTCGGCCGACGCGGGGGGCTACACCTTC CASSYSADAGGYTF
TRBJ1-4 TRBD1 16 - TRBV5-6 TGTGCCAGCAGCACGAGACCGGACAGGGTCAATGAAAAACTGTTTTTT CASSTRPDRVNEKLFF
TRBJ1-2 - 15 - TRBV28 TGTGCCAGCAGTTTTTGGCAACAGGCGACCTATGGCTACACCTTC CASSFWQQATYGYTF
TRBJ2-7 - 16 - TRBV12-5 TGTGCTAGTGGTTTGGTACGAGCGGAGGAGCACTACGAGCAGTACTTC CASGLVRAEEHYEQYF
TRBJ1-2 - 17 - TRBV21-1 TGTGCCAGCAGCCCTCCGGGATCGGGGGACGCTAACTATGGCTACACCTTC CASSPPGSGDANYGYTF
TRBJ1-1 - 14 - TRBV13 TGTGCCAGCAGCTTAGCAGGGACAAGGACTGAAGCTTTCTTT CASSLAGTRTEAFF
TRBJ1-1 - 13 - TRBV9 TGTGCCAGCAGCGTAGACATGAACACTGAAGCTTTCTTT CASSVDMNTEAFF
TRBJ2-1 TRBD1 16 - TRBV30 TGTGCCTGGAGTCAGGGGGCCCCAAGCTCCTACAATGAGCAGTTCTTC CAWSQGAPSSYNEQFF
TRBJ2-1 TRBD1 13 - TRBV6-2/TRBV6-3 TGTGCCAGCAGCAGGACAGGGGGAAATGAGCAGTTCTTC CASSRTGGNEQFF
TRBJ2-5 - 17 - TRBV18 TGTGCCAGCTCACCACCTTCGTTGGGGTTCCGGGGGGAGACCCAGTACTTC CASSPPSLGFRGETQYF
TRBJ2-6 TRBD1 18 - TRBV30 TGTGCCTTTAGGACAGGGAGATTGGCAATCTCTGGGGCCAACGTCCTGACTTTC CAFRTGRLAISGANVLTF
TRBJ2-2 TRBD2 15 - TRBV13 TGTGCCAGCAGGACCGGGACTAGGGACACCGGGGAGCTGTTTTTT CASRTGTRDTGELFF
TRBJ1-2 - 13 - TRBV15 TGTGCCACCAGCAGAGGTGGCAACTATGGCTACACCTTC CATSRGGNYGYTF
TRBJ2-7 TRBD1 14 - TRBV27 TGTGCCAGCAGTCGGGACAGAGCTAGGTACGAGCAGTACTTC CASSRDRARYEQYF